Shown below are 20 T cell receptor beta chains from a single sample sequenced in a study of cytomegalovirus exposure and HLA in healthy donors. PCR primers comprised 60 Vbeta and 13 Jbeta primers. Generated by immunoSEQ multiplex PCR, the TCRdb table keeps only in-frame clones and is missing some. The data show some 150,000 clones, with roughly 8.8% seen just once and roughly 6.4% held by the top ten. Sample: PBMCs. These receptors were taken from a woman aged 40 to 50 in good health and CMV-seropositive.

This clone was picked up a small number of times. The chain is built from TRBV5-5 and TRBJ1-1, with D unclear. Trimming shortened V by 4 bases and J by 4 bases, and 17 bases separated the two germline ends. CDR3 length equals 15 residues. Germline CDR1 is SGHKS and CDR2 is YYEKEE (reference sequence). CDR3 region: CASSPRLQVLTEAFF. The CDR3 coding sequence is TGTGCCAGCAGCCCCAGGCTGCAGGTCCTCACTGAAGCTTTCTTT.

This clone was recorded a few times. This sample also contains other DNA sequences that code for the same CDR3. The chain is built from TRBV5-1 and TRBJ2-3; D uncertain. V lost 0 bases, J lost 3 bases, and 5 bases lay in between. The CDR3 has 13 amino acids. The V gene's germline CDR1 is SGHRS and CDR2 YFSETQ. The CDR3 DNA follows: TGCGCCAGCAGCTTGGCCTCGACAGATACGCAGTATTTT. As protein: CASSLASTDTQYF.

This clone was counted only a few times. This chain links TRBV6-1 with TRBJ1-1; D might be TRBD1 (6 bases). This CDR3 is built from 11 residues. Trimming took off 10 bases at V and 6 bases at J, with 12 bases between the two ends. Germline V gene sequence: CDR1 MNHNS, CDR2 SASEGT. DNA for the CDR3: TGTGCCACCGCGGACAGATCTGAAGCTTTCTTT. Protein product: CATADRSEAFF.

The chain employs TRBV5-6 and TRBJ1-2; 7 bases align to TRBD1. With V trimmed by 0 bases and J by 2 bases, 7 bases remained unmatched. The CDR3 is made up of 16 amino acids. Germline V gene sequence: CDR1 SGHDT, CDR2 YYEEEE. Here the CDR3 reads CASSLVGGGSNYGYTF. The CDR3 nucleotides read TGTGCCAGCAGCTTGGTCGGAGGGGGCTCAAACTATGGCTACACCTTC.

This clone has a handful of counts. The chain joins TRBV19 to TRBJ2-5; a weak D match, TRBD1 (5 bases). Germline CDR1 reads LNHDA; CDR2 reads SQIVND (reference sequence). CDR3 length equals 14 residues. V lost 5 bases and J 5 bases, leaving 15 bases between the germline ends. CDR3 protein: CASSSTATMETQYF. The CDR3 region has the DNA TGTGCCAGTAGTTCGACAGCCACCATGGAGACCCAGTACTTC.

This clone was recorded a few times. This chain joins TRBV5-1 and TRBJ1-1; D gene ambiguous. Germline V lookup: CDR1 SGHRS, CDR2 YFSETQ. The CDR3 is 13 residues long. Trimming removed 5 bases at V and 1 base at J, with 9 bases between. CDR3 nucleotides: TGCGCCAGCAGTCAGGCGACGAACACTGAAGCTTTCTTT. Protein: CASSQATNTEAFF.

This clone was observed a few times. The V call is TRBV7-8, the J call TRBJ1-5; D remains ambiguous. Trimming pared 5 bases from V and 3 bases from J, leaving 14 bases between. Germline V gene lookup returns CDR1 SGHVS and CDR2 FQNEAQ. This CDR3 comprises 15 residues. The CDR3 DNA is TGTGCCAGCAGCCCTCTATCGAGATTCAATCAGCCCCAGCATTTT. As protein: CASSPLSRFNQPQHF.

This clone has a handful of counts. V and J are TRBV5-1 and TRBJ2-5, with TRBD1 identical over 7 bases. This CDR3 has 14 amino acids. Looked up from germline, CDR1 is SGHRS and CDR2 is YFSETQ. Trimming removed 0 bases from V and 6 bases from J; junction bases left unmatched: 5. The CDR3 spells CASSLGQGVKTQYF. As DNA, the CDR3 is TGCGCCAGCAGCTTGGGGCAGGGGGTTAAGACCCAGTACTTC.

This clone was seen just once. This sequence joins TRBV6-5 and TRBJ1-1; maybe TRBD1 (6 bases). This CDR3 region has 14 residues. Deletions cut 5 bases from V and 1 base from J, with 11 bases between. The germline gives CDR1 MNHEY, CDR2 SVGAGI. Written as DNA, the CDR3 is TGTGCCAGCAGTGTAAGGGGACAGAACACTGAAGCTTTCTTT. Its translation: CASSVRGQNTEAFF.

The CDR3 nucleotides read TGTGCCAGCGGATCTAGCGGGGGCCCTTCGGATGAGCAGTTCTTC. As protein: CASGSSGGPSDEQFF. J is TRBJ2-1 and V is TRBV6-5; TRBD2 aligns across 10 bases. The CDR3 has 15 residues. Per the germline V gene, CDR1 is MNHEY and CDR2 is SVGAGI. The junction had 12 bases not matched to a gene; V was cut back by 8 bases and J by 8 bases.

The chain combines TRBV29-1 with TRBJ2-2; the D gene is possibly TRBD2 (5 bases). The V end was cut by 6 bases, the J end by 2 bases, with 10 bases between. Germline CDR1 SQVTM, CDR2 ANQGSEA. The CDR3 runs 13 residues. The CDR3 DNA sequence: TGCAGCGTCTCGGGATTAAACACCGGGGAGCTGTTTTTT. It yields the protein CSVSGLNTGELFF.

This chain connects TRBV5-4 to TRBJ1-1; the D gene is possibly TRBD1 (6 bases). The CDR3 contains 15 residues. The germline gives CDR1 SGHNT, CDR2 YYREEE (reference sequence). Between the trimmed V and J ends, which lost 4 bases and 3 bases, there was a span of 16 bases. The DNA of the CDR3 is TGTGCCAGCAGCGGAACAGGGATGTGGGACACTGAAGCTTTCTTT. Translating it yields CASSGTGMWDTEAFF.

This clone was recorded a few times. J is TRBJ1-6 and V is TRBV7-2, with no clear D. There are 17 residues in the CDR3. Germline V lookup: CDR1 SGHTA, CDR2 FQGNSA. V was pared by 6 bases and J by 0 bases, with 15 bases between. CDR3 region: CASSEEAGSSYNSPLHF. CDR3 coding DNA: TGTGCCAGCAGTGAAGAGGCGGGAAGCTCCTATAATTCACCCCTCCACTTT.

This chain links TRBV5-1 with TRBJ1-1; D possibly corresponds to TRBD1 (6 bases). This CDR3 spans 14 amino acids. Trimming stripped 5 bases from V and 2 bases from J, with 13 bases between. Germline V lookup: CDR1 SGHRS, CDR2 YFSETQ. DNA for the CDR3: TGCGCCAGCAGTCCGACAGGCCTCAACACTGAAGCTTTCTTT. Translation gives CASSPTGLNTEAFF.

The CDR3 spells CASSFGGNNQPQHF. The DNA of the CDR3 is TGCGCCAGCAGCTTCGGCGGAAATAATCAGCCCCAGCATTTT. The chain is built from TRBV5-1 and TRBJ1-5; D unresolved. Germline values: CDR1 SGHRS, CDR2 YFSETQ. V lost 2 bases to trimming and J lost 4 bases, with 10 bases between them. CDR3 length: 14 amino acids.

This clone was counted a few times. The rearrangement uses TRBV11-3 and TRBJ2-5; TRBD1 is a possible D gene (6 bases). Trimming took 1 base from V and 2 from J, leaving 17 bases between them. Germline assignment: CDR1 SGHNT and CDR2 YENEEA. The CDR3 consists of 17 residues. The CDR3 loop is CASSLGNRVGRQETQYF. The CDR3 nucleotides are TGTGCCAGCAGCTTAGGTAACAGGGTCGGAAGGCAAGAGACCCAGTACTTC.

This clone was seen a handful of times. This chain links TRBV29-1 with TRBJ1-2, with D tentatively TRBD1 (5 bases). This CDR3 is 13 amino acids long. V lost 0 bases and J 8 bases, leaving 13 bases between the germline ends. Germline V gives CDR1 SQVTM, CDR2 ANQGSEA. The CDR3 nucleotides are TGCAGCGTTGAAGATACGCAGGGATTCGGCTACACCTTC. Protein product: CSVEDTQGFGYTF.

This clone was detected a few times. The chain couples TRBV6-1 to TRBJ1-3; D is unresolved. This CDR3 comprises 14 residues. CDR1 MNHNS and CDR2 SASEGT come from the germline V gene. Trimming stripped 6 bases from V and 0 bases from J, with 9 bases between. The CDR3 spells CASRREYSGNTIYF. The DNA of the CDR3 is TGTGCCAGCAGACGGGAATACTCTGGAAACACCATATATTTT.

This clone turned up a few times. The V and J genes are TRBV7-6 and TRBJ2-1; 12 positions agree with TRBD1. The CDR3 contains 15 residues. Germline V lookup: CDR1 SGHVS, CDR2 FNYEAQ. V trimming: 1 base; J trimming: 7 bases; junction bases outside the gene matches: 2. The CDR3 here is CASSLVGQGANEQFF. The CDR3 nucleotides read TGTGCCAGCAGCTTAGTGGGACAGGGGGCAAATGAGCAGTTCTTC.

J is TRBJ1-2 and V is TRBV18; 9 nucleotides line up with TRBD1. The CDR3 sequence is 15 residues long. With 3 bases clipped from V and 0 bases from J, the junction kept 2 bases outside the gene matches. Germline V gene sequence: CDR1 KGHSH, CDR2 LQKENI. The CDR3 nucleotides are TGTGCCAGCTCACCTGGGACAGGGCCTAACTATGGCTACACCTTC. Protein product: CASSPGTGPNYGYTF.